A single sample is the source of the 10 T cell receptor beta chains below, sequenced in a study of cytomegalovirus exposure and HLA in healthy donors. Primers for the PCR totalled 60 Vbeta and 13 Jbeta. Repertoires were generated with immunoSEQ multiplex PCR, while TCRdb's copy carries only in-frame clones and drops some. The sample has 150,000 to 250,000 clones, around 74% seen once. The sample taken for sequencing was PBMCs. Receptors were obtained from a girl aged 5-17 years in good health and CMV-seropositive.

The sample holds one count of this clone. The rearrangement links TRBV7-9 to TRBJ2-1, with 10 nucleotides matching TRBD1. Germline V lookup: CDR1 SEHNR, CDR2 FQNEAQ (reference sequence). V lost 5 bases to trimming and J lost 6 bases; unmatched junction nucleotides: 4. The CDR3 consists of 14 residues. DNA of the CDR3: TGTGCCAGCAGCGACAGGACAGGGGGCAATGAGCAGTTCTTC. Amino acids: CASSDRTGGNEQFF.

The rearrangement links TRBV14 to TRBJ2-5, with TRBD1 identical over 9 bases. Germline trimming cut 2 bases from V and 4 bases from J; bases unmatched to any gene: 17. Germline assignment: CDR1 SGHDN and CDR2 FVKESK. The CDR3 contains 19 residues. Here the CDR3 DNA reads TGTGCCAGCAGCCAAACCAACAATTTAGGACAGGGGAAGGGAGAGACCCAGTACTTC. It specifies CASSQTNNLGQGKGETQYF.

The chain uses TRBV7-8 and TRBJ2-1; the D gene is possibly TRBD1 (5 bases). Trimming removed 5 bases at V and 9 bases at J, with 8 bases between. CDR3 length: 11 amino acids. Germline V CDR1 and CDR2: SGHVS, FQNEAQ. CDR3 amino acids: CASSRGGEQFF. CDR3 nucleotides: TGTGCCAGCAGCAGGGGCGGTGAGCAGTTCTTC.

About this clone itself: An end of the junction does not agree with germline; a read error may underlie this. The CDR3: CASREGQGDGYTF. CDR3 nucleotides: TGTGCCAGCAGGGAAGGACAGGGAGATGGCTACACCTTC. The chain is built from TRBV2 and TRBJ1-2; 8 nucleotides line up with TRBD1. Germline V gene sequence: CDR1 SNHLY, CDR2 FYNNEI. This CDR3 region has 13 residues. The variable domain in full, completed from reference TRBV2 and TRBJ1-2, reads EPEVTQTPSHQVTQMGQEVILRCVPISNHLYFYWYRQILGQKVEFLVSFYNNEISEKSEIFDDQFSVERPDGSNFTLKIRSTKLEDSAMYFCASREGQGDGYTFGSGTRLTVV.

This CDR3 is CASSRTGGTEAFF. CDR3 nucleotide sequence: TGTGCCAGCAGTAGGACAGGGGGCACTGAAGCTTTCTTT. V gene TRBV6-5 combines with J gene TRBJ1-1; 10 bases align to TRBD1. This CDR3 spans 13 amino acids. The germline V gene encodes CDR1 MNHEY and CDR2 SVGAGI. Germline trimming cut 5 bases from V and 4 bases from J; bases unmatched to any gene: 1.

This rearrangement joins TRBV7-2 to TRBJ1-1, with TRBD1 identical over 7 bases. V shed 3 bases and J 2 bases; nucleotides not matched to a gene: 3. The CDR3 contains 14 residues. Germline V gene sequence: CDR1 SGHTA, CDR2 FQGNSA. The CDR3 DNA is TGTGCCAGCAGCTTCGACAGGGTCAACACTGAAGCTTTCTTT. This sequence encodes CASSFDRVNTEAFF.

V gene TRBV6-1 combines with J gene TRBJ1-1; the D gene is possibly TRBD1 (5 bases). There are 15 residues in the CDR3. With 2 bases removed from V and 4 bases from J, the gap between germline ends came to 14 bases. The V gene's germline CDR1 is MNHNS and CDR2 SASEGT. CDR3 nucleotides: TGTGCCAGCAGTGAACCCCTGATTGGGGCCACTGAAGCTTTCTTT. Translation gives CASSEPLIGATEAFF.

The chain uses TRBV27 and TRBJ1-3, with 10 bases aligning to TRBD1. Germline CDR1 MNHEY, CDR2 SMNVEV (reference sequence). V lost 4 bases and J lost 7; bases outside the gene matches: 7. CDR3 size: 15 residues. The CDR3 is CASSSSGTGENTIYF. CDR3 nucleotides: TGTGCCAGCAGTTCCTCCGGGACAGGGGAGAACACCATATATTTT.

The V call is TRBV20-1, the J call TRBJ2-3; D ambiguous. The CDR3 runs to 11 residues. V was cut by 6 bases and J by 4 bases, with 8 bases left in between. Germline CDR1 reads DFQATT; CDR2 reads SNEGSKA (reference sequence). Here the CDR3 DNA reads TGCAGTGCCAAACGGGCAGATACGCAGTATTTT. This codes for CSAKRADTQYF.

The count of this clone is one. V is TRBV6-4 and J is TRBJ1-6; 10 bases align to TRBD1. This CDR3 has 14 residues. The V gene's germline CDR1 is MRHNA and CDR2 SNTAGT. V gave up 8 bases and J gave up 10 bases; unmatched junction bases: 8. Written as DNA, the CDR3 is TGTGCCAGCCGAGCAGACAGGGGGCAATCACCCCTCCACTTT. It is translated as CASRADRGQSPLHF.